This TCR beta chain was sequenced during a study of cytomegalovirus exposure and HLA in healthy donors. Overall study results and limits: The authors confirmed in vitro that a few CMV-associated chains were specific for CMV antigens.

With 7 bases removed from V and 4 bases from J, the gap between germline ends came to 10 bases. CDR1 and CDR2 (germline): SNHLY, FYNNEI. The length of the CDR3 is 12 residues. About this clone: Antigen: not known.

The data were produced by immunoSEQ multiplex PCR, yet TCRdb's version contains in-frame clones alone and is incomplete. Here the sample spans some 130,000 clones, 85% to 95% being singletons. The sample comprised PBMCs. The receptor's source is a young man in good health and CMV-seropositive. The chain carries TRBV2 and TRBJ1-1; D gene uncertain. Here the CDR3 DNA reads TGTGCCAGCACAGGAGCGGGCACTGAAGCTTTCTTT. It encodes CASTGAGTEAFF.